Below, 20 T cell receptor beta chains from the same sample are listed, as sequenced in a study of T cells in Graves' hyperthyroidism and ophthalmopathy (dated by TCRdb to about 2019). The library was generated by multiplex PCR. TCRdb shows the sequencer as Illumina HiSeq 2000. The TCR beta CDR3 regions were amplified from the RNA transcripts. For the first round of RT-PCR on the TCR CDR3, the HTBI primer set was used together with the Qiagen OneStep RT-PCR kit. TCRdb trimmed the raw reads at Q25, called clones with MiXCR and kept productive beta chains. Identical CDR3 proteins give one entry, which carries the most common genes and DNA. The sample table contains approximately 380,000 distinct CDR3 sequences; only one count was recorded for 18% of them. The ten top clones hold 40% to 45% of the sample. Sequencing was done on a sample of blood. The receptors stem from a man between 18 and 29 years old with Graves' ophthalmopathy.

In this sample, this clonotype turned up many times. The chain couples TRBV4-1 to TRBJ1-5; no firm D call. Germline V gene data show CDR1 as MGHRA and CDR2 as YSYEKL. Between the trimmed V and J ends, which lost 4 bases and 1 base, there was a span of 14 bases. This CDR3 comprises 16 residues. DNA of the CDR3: TGCGCCAGCAGCCTCAACATAGCGGTCAGCAATCAGCCCCAGCATTTT. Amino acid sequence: CASSLNIAVSNQPQHF.

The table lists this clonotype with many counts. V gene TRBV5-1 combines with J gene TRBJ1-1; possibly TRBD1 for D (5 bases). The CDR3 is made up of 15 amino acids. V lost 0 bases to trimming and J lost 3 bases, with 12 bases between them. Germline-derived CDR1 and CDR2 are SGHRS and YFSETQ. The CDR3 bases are TGCGCCAGCAGCTTGGCCTACAGGAAATACACTGAAGCTTTCTTT. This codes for CASSLAYRKYTEAFF.

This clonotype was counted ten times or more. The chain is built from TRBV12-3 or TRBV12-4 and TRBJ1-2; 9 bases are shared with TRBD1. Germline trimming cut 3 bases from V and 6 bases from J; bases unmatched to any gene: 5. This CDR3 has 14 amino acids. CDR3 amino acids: CASSFGTGLDGYTF. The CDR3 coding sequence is TGTGCCAGCAGTTTTGGGACAGGGTTGGATGGCTACACCTTC.

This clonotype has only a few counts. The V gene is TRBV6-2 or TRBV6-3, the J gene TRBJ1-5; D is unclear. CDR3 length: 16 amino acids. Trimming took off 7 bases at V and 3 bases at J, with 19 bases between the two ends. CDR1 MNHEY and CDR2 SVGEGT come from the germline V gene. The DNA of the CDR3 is TGTGCCAGCATCGAGGACCCCTGGGGTTACAATCAGCCCCAGCATTTT. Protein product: CASIEDPWGYNQPQHF.

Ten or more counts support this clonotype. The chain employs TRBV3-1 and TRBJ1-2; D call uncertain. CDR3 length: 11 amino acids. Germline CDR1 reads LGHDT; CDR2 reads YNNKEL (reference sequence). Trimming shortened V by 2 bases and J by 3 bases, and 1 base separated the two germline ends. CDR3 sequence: CASSQYYGYTF. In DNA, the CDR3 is TGTGCCAGCAGCCAATACTATGGCTACACCTTC.

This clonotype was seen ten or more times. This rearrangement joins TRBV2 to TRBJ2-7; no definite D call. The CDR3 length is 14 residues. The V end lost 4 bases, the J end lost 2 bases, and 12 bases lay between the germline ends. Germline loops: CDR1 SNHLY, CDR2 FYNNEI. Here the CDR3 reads CASSGLASTYEQYF. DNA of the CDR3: TGTGCCAGCAGTGGTCTTGCGAGCACCTACGAGCAGTACTTC.

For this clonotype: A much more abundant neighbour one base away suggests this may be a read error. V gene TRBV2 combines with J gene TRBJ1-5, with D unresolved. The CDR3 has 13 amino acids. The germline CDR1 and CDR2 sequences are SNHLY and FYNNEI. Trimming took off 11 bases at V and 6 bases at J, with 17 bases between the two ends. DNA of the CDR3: TGTGCCGGTGACGACGGAGCCGGTCAGCCCCAGCATTTT. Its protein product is CAGDDGAGQPQHF.

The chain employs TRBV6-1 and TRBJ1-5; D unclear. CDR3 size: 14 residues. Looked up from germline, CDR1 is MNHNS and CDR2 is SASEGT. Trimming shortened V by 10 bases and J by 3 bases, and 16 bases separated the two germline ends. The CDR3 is CAISTGLDNQPQHF. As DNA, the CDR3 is TGTGCCATATCAACGGGCTTGGACAATCAGCCCCAGCATTTT.

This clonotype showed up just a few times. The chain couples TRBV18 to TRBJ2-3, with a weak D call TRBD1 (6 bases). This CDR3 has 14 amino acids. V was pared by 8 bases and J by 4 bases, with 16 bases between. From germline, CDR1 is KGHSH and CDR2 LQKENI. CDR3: CASLTDSGADTQYF. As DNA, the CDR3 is TGTGCCAGCCTGACGGACAGCGGCGCAGATACGCAGTATTTT.

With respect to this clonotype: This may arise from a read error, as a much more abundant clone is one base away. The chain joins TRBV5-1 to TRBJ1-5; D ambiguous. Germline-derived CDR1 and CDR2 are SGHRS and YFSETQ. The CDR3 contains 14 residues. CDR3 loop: CAISLVPGDQPQHF. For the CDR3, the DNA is TGCGCCATCAGCTTGGTCCCGGGAGATCAGCCCCAGCATTTT.

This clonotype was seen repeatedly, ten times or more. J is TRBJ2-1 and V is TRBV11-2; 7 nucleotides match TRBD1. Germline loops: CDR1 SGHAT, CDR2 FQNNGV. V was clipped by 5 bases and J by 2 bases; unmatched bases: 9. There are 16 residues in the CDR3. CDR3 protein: CASSPKTGPTYNEQFF. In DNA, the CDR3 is TGTGCCAGCAGCCCTAAGACAGGGCCGACCTACAATGAGCAGTTCTTC. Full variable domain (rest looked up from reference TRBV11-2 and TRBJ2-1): EAGVAQSPRYKIIEKRQSVAFWCNPISGHATLYWYQQILGQGPKLLIQFQNNGVVDDSQLPKDRFSAERLKGVDSTLKIQPAKLEDSAVYLCASSPKTGPTYNEQFFGPGTRLTVL.

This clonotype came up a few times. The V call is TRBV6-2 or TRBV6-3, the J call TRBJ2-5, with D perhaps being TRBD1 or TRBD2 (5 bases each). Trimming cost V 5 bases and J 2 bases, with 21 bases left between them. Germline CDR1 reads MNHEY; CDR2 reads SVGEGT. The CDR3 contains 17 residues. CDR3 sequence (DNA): TGTGCCAGCAGTCCTCCCGTTCGAGGGTGGGGGCAAGAGACCCAGTACTTC. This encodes CASSPPVRGWGQETQYF.

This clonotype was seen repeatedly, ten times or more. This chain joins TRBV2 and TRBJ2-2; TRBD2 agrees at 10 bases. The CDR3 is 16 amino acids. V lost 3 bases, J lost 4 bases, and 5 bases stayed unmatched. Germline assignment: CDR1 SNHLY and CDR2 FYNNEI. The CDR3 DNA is TGTGCCAGCAGTGAGGGACTAGCGCCGAGCACCGGGGAGCTGTTTTTT. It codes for CASSEGLAPSTGELFF.

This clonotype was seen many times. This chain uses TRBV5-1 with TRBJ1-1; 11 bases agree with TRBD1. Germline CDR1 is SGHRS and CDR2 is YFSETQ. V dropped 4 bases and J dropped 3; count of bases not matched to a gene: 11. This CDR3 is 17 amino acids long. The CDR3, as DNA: TGCGCCAGCAGCCCAGGACAGGGGGCGGATTTTTACACTGAAGCTTTCTTT. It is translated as CASSPGQGADFYTEAFF. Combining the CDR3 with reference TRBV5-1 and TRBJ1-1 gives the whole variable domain KAGVTQTPRYLIKTRGQQVTLSCSPISGHRSVSWYQQTPGQGLQFLFEYFSETQRNKGNFPGRFSGRQFSNSRSEMNVSTLELGDSALYLCASSPGQGADFYTEAFFGQGTRLTVV.

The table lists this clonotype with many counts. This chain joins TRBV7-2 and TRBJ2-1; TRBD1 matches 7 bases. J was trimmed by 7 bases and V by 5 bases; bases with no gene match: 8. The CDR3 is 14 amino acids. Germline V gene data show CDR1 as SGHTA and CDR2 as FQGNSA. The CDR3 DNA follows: TGTGCCAGCAGCGTCCGACAGGGAAGGAATGAGCAGTTCTTC. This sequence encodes CASSVRQGRNEQFF. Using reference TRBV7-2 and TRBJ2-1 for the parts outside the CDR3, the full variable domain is GAGVSQSPSNKVTEKGKDVELRCDPISGHTALYWYRQSLGQGLEFLIYFQGNSAPDKSGLPSDRFSAERTGGSVSTLTIQRTQQEDSAVYLCASSVRQGRNEQFFGPGTRLTVL.

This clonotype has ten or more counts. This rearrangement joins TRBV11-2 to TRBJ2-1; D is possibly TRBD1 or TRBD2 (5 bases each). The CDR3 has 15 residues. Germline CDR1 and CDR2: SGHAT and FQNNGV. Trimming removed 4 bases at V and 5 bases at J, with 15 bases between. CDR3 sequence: CASSSGLYVDNEQFF. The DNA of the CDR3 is TGTGCCAGCAGCTCGGGGCTTTATGTGGACAATGAGCAGTTCTTC.

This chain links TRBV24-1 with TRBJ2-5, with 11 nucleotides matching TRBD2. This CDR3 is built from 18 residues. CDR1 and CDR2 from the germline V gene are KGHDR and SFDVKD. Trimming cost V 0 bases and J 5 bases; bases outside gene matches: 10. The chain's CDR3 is CATSDLASSSGGPETQYF. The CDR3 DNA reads TGTGCCACCAGTGATTTGGCATCCTCTAGCGGGGGGCCGGAGACCCAGTACTTC.

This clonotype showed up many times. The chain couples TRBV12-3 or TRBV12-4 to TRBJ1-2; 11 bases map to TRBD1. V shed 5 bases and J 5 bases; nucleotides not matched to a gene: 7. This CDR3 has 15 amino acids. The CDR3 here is CASSLTGTGGYGYTF. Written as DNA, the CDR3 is TGTGCCAGCAGTCTCACCGGGACAGGGGGGTATGGCTACACCTTC.

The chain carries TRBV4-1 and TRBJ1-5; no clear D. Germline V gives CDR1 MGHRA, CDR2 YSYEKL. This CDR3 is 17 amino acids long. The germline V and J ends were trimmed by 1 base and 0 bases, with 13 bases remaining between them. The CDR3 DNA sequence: TGCGCCAGCAGCCAAGTAGGCAGGACCTTTAGCAATCAGCCCCAGCATTTT. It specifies CASSQVGRTFSNQPQHF.

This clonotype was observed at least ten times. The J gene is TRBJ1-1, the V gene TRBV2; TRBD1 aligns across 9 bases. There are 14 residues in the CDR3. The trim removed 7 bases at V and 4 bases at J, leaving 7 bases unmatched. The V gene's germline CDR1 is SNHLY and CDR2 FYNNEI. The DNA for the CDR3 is TGTGCCAGCAATCACAGGGGGCAGAGCACTGAAGCTTTCTTT. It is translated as CASNHRGQSTEAFF.